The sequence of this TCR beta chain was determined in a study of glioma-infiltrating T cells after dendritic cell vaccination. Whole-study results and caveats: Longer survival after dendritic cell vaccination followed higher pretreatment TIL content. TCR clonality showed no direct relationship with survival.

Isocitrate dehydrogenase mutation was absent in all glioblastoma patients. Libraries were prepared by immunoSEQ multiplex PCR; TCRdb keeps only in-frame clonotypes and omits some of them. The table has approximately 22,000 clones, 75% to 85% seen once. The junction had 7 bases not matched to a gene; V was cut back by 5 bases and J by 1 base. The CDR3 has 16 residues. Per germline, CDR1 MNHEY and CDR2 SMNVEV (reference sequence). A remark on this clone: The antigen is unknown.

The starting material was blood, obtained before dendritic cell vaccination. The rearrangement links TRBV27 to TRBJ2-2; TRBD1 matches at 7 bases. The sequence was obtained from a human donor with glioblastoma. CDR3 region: CASSLQTGMNTGELFF. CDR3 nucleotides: TGTGCCAGCAGTCTCCAGACAGGGATGAACACCGGGGAGCTGTTTTTT.